One and the same sample provided the 30 T cell receptor beta chains below, sequenced in a study of blood T cell repertoires in COVID-19. Measured with immunoSEQ multiplex PCR; TCRdb has only the in-frame clones, and not every one. In the table there are approximately 530,000 clones, 85% to 90% of which are singletons. Specimen: peripheral blood. The source is a woman aged 45-65 years with COVID-19, enrolled during active disease.

This rearrangement joins TRBV30 to TRBJ1-2, with 7 bases that match TRBD1. V shed 2 bases and J 4 bases; nucleotides not matched to a gene: 10. Germline CDR1 GTSNPN, CDR2 SVGIG (reference sequence). The CDR3 sequence is 15 residues long. The CDR3 is CAWSPPTGWRYGYTF. CDR3 in DNA: TGTGCCTGGAGTCCTCCGACAGGGTGGCGCTATGGCTACACCTTC.

A single count supports this clone. Additional DNA sequences in this sample encode the identical CDR3. This rearrangement joins TRBV6-1 to TRBJ2-1, with D perhaps matching TRBD2 (6 bases). V was clipped by 0 bases and J by 4 bases, with 7 bases between them. This CDR3 contains 14 residues. Germline V gene data show CDR1 as MNHNS and CDR2 as SASEGT. CDR3 nucleotides: TGTGCCAGCAGTGAAGCGGGGGGTTACAATGAGCAGTTCTTC. Amino acid sequence: CASSEAGGYNEQFF.

A remark on this clone: This sample also contains other DNA sequences that code for the same CDR3. V gene TRBV5-1 combines with J gene TRBJ1-2; D perhaps matches TRBD1 (5 bases). V was shortened by 5 bases and J by 0 bases, with 14 bases between the two germline ends. CDR1 is SGHRS, CDR2 YFSETQ, per germline. This CDR3 is 15 amino acids long. This CDR3 is CASSPDRPPNYGYTF. CDR3 coding DNA: TGCGCCAGCAGTCCTGACAGACCTCCTAACTATGGCTACACCTTC.

This clone came up once. V and J are TRBV30 and TRBJ1-1; 9 bases are shared with TRBD1. This CDR3 spans 13 amino acids. The V and J ends lost 1 base and 6 bases, in that order; junction bases with no gene match: 3. Germline-derived CDR1 and CDR2 are GTSNPN and SVGIG (reference sequence). As DNA, the CDR3 is TGTGCCTGGAGTGGGACAGGGGAGTCTGAAGCTTTCTTT. Translation: CAWSGTGESEAFF.

The V gene is TRBV12-3 or TRBV12-4, the J gene TRBJ1-1, with 7 bases that match TRBD1. This CDR3 is built from 13 residues. J gave up 6 bases and V 3 bases, and 4 bases lay outside the gene matches. The CDR3 reads CASSFVQGAEAFF. CDR3 bases: TGTGCCAGCAGTTTCGTTCAGGGGGCTGAAGCTTTCTTT.

The chain is built from TRBV7-6 and TRBJ2-2; 10 bases agree with TRBD1. The germline V gene encodes CDR1 SGHVS and CDR2 FNYEAQ. CDR3 length equals 16 residues. V gave up 4 bases and J gave up 0 bases; unmatched junction bases: 2. CDR3 in amino acids: CASSSGTGANTGELFF. The CDR3, as DNA: TGTGCCAGCAGCTCCGGGACAGGGGCGAACACCGGGGAGCTGTTTTTT.

This clone has just one count. The CDR3 DNA reads as TGTGCCAGCAGCGTGACACGGCACGAGCAGTACTTC. This gives the protein CASSVTRHEQYF. This chain joins TRBV6-5 and TRBJ2-7; the D is unclear. CDR1 and CDR2 (germline): MNHEY, SVGAGI. V lost 6 bases, J lost 5 bases, and 11 bases lay in between. This CDR3 contains 12 residues.

The chain uses TRBV21-1 and TRBJ2-3; the DNA was not compared with TRBD2, the D call given in the table. TRBV21-1 is a listed pseudogene. CDR3 length equals 15 residues. CDR3 coding DNA: TGTGCCAGCAGCCCGGAGGGCAGGTCCACAGATACGCAGTATTTT. This translates into CASSPEGRSTDTQYF.

V gene TRBV6-5 combines with J gene TRBJ2-2; D remains ambiguous. CDR1 is MNHEY and CDR2 is SVGAGI in the germline V gene. The V end lost 6 bases, the J end lost 7 bases, and 12 bases lay between the germline ends. This CDR3 is 13 amino acids long. As DNA, the CDR3 is TGTGCCAGCAGATCACCAAGGAGCGGGGAGCTGTTTTTT. As protein: CASRSPRSGELFF.

This clone appeared a single time. The chain employs TRBV27 and TRBJ2-1, with 7 bases that match TRBD2. The CDR3 is 15 amino acids. V shed 2 bases, J shed 2 bases, and the junction held 3 bases outside the gene matches. Germline V lookup: CDR1 MNHEY, CDR2 SMNVEV (reference sequence). The DNA for the CDR3 is TGTGCCAGCAGTTTAGGGACTAAAGCCTACAATGAGCAGTTCTTC. It yields the protein CASSLGTKAYNEQFF.

The chain combines TRBV7-2 with TRBJ2-7; 8 nucleotides line up with TRBD1. The V and J ends lost 3 bases and 0 bases, in that order; junction bases with no gene match: 4. Germline V CDR1 and CDR2: SGHTA, FQGNSA. This CDR3 comprises 15 residues. The DNA of the CDR3 is TGTGCCAGCAGCTTTCCGGGACAGGCCTCCTACGAGCAGTACTTC. It translates to CASSFPGQASYEQYF.

This clone was recorded only once. The chain has TRBV6-5 and TRBJ1-2; tentative D call: TRBD1 (6 bases). V gave up 7 bases and J gave up 6 bases, with 18 bases separating them. The germline gives CDR1 MNHEY, CDR2 SVGAGI. CDR3 length equals 14 residues. The CDR3 loop reads CASTRRGGLDGYTF. CDR3 nucleotide sequence: TGTGCCAGCACCCGTAGGGGGGGGCTTGATGGCTACACCTTC.

This clone is a singleton in its sample. This chain links TRBV4-2 with TRBJ2-5; the match to TRBD2 covers 15 bases. From germline, CDR1 is LGHNA and CDR2 YNFKEQ. The CDR3 is made up of 16 amino acids. V lost 3 bases to trimming and J lost 7 bases; unmatched junction nucleotides: 6. CDR3 bases: TGTGCCAGCAGCCAGGAACCGGGACTAGCGGGGGGGACCCAGTACTTC. Its translation is CASSQEPGLAGGTQYF.

The J gene is TRBJ1-2, the V gene TRBV13, with a tentative D call TRBD1 (5 bases). This CDR3 comprises 15 residues. Germline-derived CDR1 and CDR2 are PRHDT and FYEKMQ (reference sequence). Trimming removed 3 bases at V and 3 bases at J, with 14 bases between. This chain's CDR3 is CASSFLGGIDYGYTF. The CDR3 DNA reads as TGTGCCAGCAGCTTTTTGGGGGGTATCGACTATGGCTACACCTTC.

The V and J genes are TRBV7-6 and TRBJ2-7; 8 bases are shared with TRBD2. V lost 5 bases and J lost 4; bases outside the gene matches: 10. Germline V lookup: CDR1 SGHVS, CDR2 FNYEAQ. The length of the CDR3 is 15 residues. The CDR3 DNA reads as TGTGCCAGCAGCCCCCGGGGTAGCGGGGATTACGAGCAGTACTTC. It is translated as CASSPRGSGDYEQYF.

The CDR3 here is CASSSVRREFF. CDR3 nucleotide sequence: TGTGCCAGCAGTTCCGTCAGGAGGGAGTTCTTC. The chain uses TRBV6-2 or TRBV6-3 and TRBJ2-1, with TRBD2 as a possible D gene (6 bases). V was cut by 4 bases and J by 14 bases, with 12 bases left in between. Germline assignment: CDR1 MNHEY and CDR2 SVGEGT. The CDR3 loop spans 11 amino acids.

The genes are TRBV24-1 and TRBJ2-3; D is perhaps TRBD1 (5 bases). Trimming pared 3 bases from V and 4 bases from J, leaving 7 bases between. This CDR3 contains 13 residues. Germline lookup yields CDR1 KGHDR and CDR2 SFDVKD. In DNA form, the CDR3 reads TGTGCCACCAGTGATGGACAAGCAGATACGCAGTATTTT. The encoded protein is CATSDGQADTQYF.

The rearrangement links TRBV2 to TRBJ1-3; 7 bases fit TRBD1. The CDR3 extends over 15 amino acids. Trimming at V came to 8 bases and at J to 0 bases, leaving 7 bases not matched to a gene. Germline V gene sequence: CDR1 SNHLY, CDR2 FYNNEI. The CDR3 reads CASDQTGFSGNTIYF. The CDR3 region has the DNA TGTGCCAGCGATCAGACAGGGTTCTCTGGAAACACCATATATTTT.

The V and J genes are TRBV7-3 and TRBJ2-2, with a tentative D call TRBD1 (6 bases). V was cut by 4 bases and J by 6 bases, with 18 bases left in between. The germline V gene encodes CDR1 SGHTA and CDR2 FQGTGA. This CDR3 region has 16 residues. The CDR3 DNA sequence: TGTGCCAGCAGCTCGTACGCCAGGGGAAGGGCCGGGGAGCTGTTTTTT. This translates into CASSSYARGRAGELFF.

CDR3 residues: CASSLLRGPPEDEQYF. CDR3 bases: TGTGCCAGCAGCTTGCTGAGGGGGCCTCCTGAAGACGAGCAGTACTTC. The chain is built from TRBV5-5 and TRBJ2-7; 7 bases match TRBD1. This CDR3 is built from 16 residues. Trimming at V came to 1 base and at J to 5 bases, leaving 12 bases not matched to a gene. The germline V gene has CDR1 SGHKS and CDR2 YYEKEE (reference sequence).

This sequence joins TRBV2 and TRBJ2-3, with TRBD2 identical over 9 bases. V gave up 5 bases and J gave up 1 base; unmatched junction bases: 1. The CDR3 has 14 residues. Germline assignment: CDR1 SNHLY and CDR2 FYNNEI. This CDR3 is CASSLAGGTDTQYF. Here the CDR3 DNA reads TGTGCCAGCAGTTTAGCGGGGGGCACAGATACGCAGTATTTT. The complete variable domain, with remaining parts taken from reference TRBV2 and TRBJ2-3, reads EPEVTQTPSHQVTQMGQEVILRCVPISNHLYFYWYRQILGQKVEFLVSFYNNEISEKSEIFDDQFSVERPDGSNFTLKIRSTKLEDSAMYFCASSLAGGTDTQYFGPGTRLTVL.

This clone was recorded once. V is TRBV3-1 (or the pseudogene TRBV3-2) and J is TRBJ2-1; D might be TRBD2 (5 bases). There are 15 residues in the CDR3. Per germline, CDR1 LGHDT and CDR2 YNNKEL (reference sequence). The V end was cut by 1 base, the J end by 3 bases, with 10 bases between. The CDR3: CASSQGFGLYNEQFF. The CDR3 coding sequence is TGTGCCAGCAGCCAAGGTTTTGGACTCTACAATGAGCAGTTCTTC.

The V call is TRBV5-8, the J call TRBJ2-1, with 7 bases fitting TRBD2. CDR1 and CDR2 from the germline V gene are SGHTS and YDEGEE. V lost 4 bases and J lost 0; bases outside the gene matches: 4. The CDR3 consists of 15 residues. CDR3 loop: CASSVGLSSYNEQFF. In nucleotides, the CDR3 is TGTGCCAGCAGCGTGGGACTATCCTCCTACAATGAGCAGTTCTTC.

This clone was counted once. The chain is built from TRBV12-3 or TRBV12-4 and TRBJ1-2; the D gene is possibly TRBD1 (5 bases). The CDR3 totals 13 residues. V lost 3 bases and J lost 6, with 11 bases in between. In DNA form, the CDR3 reads TGTGCCAGCAGTTTCGGCAGGGTAGATGGCTACACCTTC. It yields the protein CASSFGRVDGYTF.

This clone was seen a few times. The chain carries TRBV5-1 and TRBJ2-3, with 7 bases that match TRBD2. The CDR3 has 15 residues. J lost 2 bases, V lost 3 bases, and 6 bases had no gene match. Germline CDR1 and CDR2: SGHRS and YFSETQ. As DNA, the CDR3 is TGCGCCAGCAGCTCCCTAGCGGAGTTCACAGATACGCAGTATTTT. The encoded protein is CASSSLAEFTDTQYF.

The chain is built from TRBV9 and TRBJ1-4, with 8 bases matching TRBD1. The germline V gene has CDR1 SGDLS and CDR2 YYNGEE. After removal of 0 bases from V and 8 bases from J, the junction contained 6 bases not matched to a gene. The CDR3 has 15 amino acids. The CDR3 nucleotides are TGTGCCAGCAGCGTAGGAGCCGGACAGGGCGAAAAACTGTTTTTT. This gives the protein CASSVGAGQGEKLFF.

V gene TRBV19 combines with J gene TRBJ2-6, with D tentatively TRBD1 (7 bases). The CDR3 has 19 residues. With 3 bases removed from V and 0 bases from J, the gap between germline ends came to 18 bases. Germline loops: CDR1 LNHDA, CDR2 SQIVND (reference sequence). CDR3 protein: CASSITGAGGLSGANVLTF. CDR3 bases: TGTGCCAGTAGTATTACGGGGGCAGGGGGACTCTCTGGGGCCAACGTCCTGACTTTC.

The chain recombines TRBV12-5 with TRBJ1-4; D unresolved. Germline lookup yields CDR1 LGHNT and CDR2 FRNRAP. Trimming took 6 bases from V and 8 from J, leaving 10 bases between them. The CDR3 sequence is 12 residues long. CDR3 sequence: CASGLDGEKLFF. The CDR3 DNA reads as TGTGCTAGTGGCCTTGACGGGGAAAAACTGTTTTTT.

This clone was seen a few times. The chain links TRBV7-9 to TRBJ1-1; no clear D. Germline CDR1 reads SEHNR; CDR2 reads FQNEAQ (reference sequence). The CDR3 runs 13 residues. The V and J ends lost 1 base and 3 bases respectively, with 6 bases between them. The CDR3 DNA reads TGTGCCAGCAGCTTAGTGCAGGACACTGAAGCTTTCTTT. It specifies CASSLVQDTEAFF.

The chain couples TRBV4-1 to TRBJ2-7, with D perhaps TRBD2 (6 bases). The CDR3 covers 12 residues. Looked up from germline, CDR1 is MGHRA and CDR2 is YSYEKL. Deletions cut 8 bases from V and 1 base from J, with 9 bases between. CDR3 amino acids: CASRGTSYEQYF. The CDR3 DNA sequence: TGCGCCAGCCGGGGGACTTCCTACGAGCAGTACTTC.